These T cell receptor beta chains were read from a single sample in a study of cytomegalovirus exposure and HLA in healthy donors. Only in-frame clones appear in the TCRdb table, and some are missing; sequencing was by immunoSEQ multiplex PCR. The sample holds hundreds of thousands of clones, roughly 80% seen once. The sample comprised PBMCs. Source of these receptors: a girl aged 2-10 years in good health and CMV-seronegative. Each CDR3 is given with its conserved first and last residue.

v_call	cdr3_aa
TRBV7-9	CASSPTPGQGSYEQYF
TRBV4-1	CASSQEGNPFVGELFF
TRBV27	CASSSRDRPNTQYF
TRBV2	CASKDSPYGYTF
TRBV18	CASSPLTTTGELFF
TRBV4-1	CASSQARPGDKSPLHF
TRBV5-1	CASSPFFTSGRGYEQYF
TRBV2	CASSVLAPAYNEQFF
TRBV5-1	CASSLESGSGAPPYEQYF
TRBV2	CASSESFGAVARGQPQHF
TRBV6-4	CASSLTGNPLYGYTF
TRBV9	CASSSTRTSGTWSTDTQYF
TRBV2	CASSETQGLLAKNIQYF
TRBV4-1	CASSQPLMGQENSPLHF
TRBV25-1	CASSAPDSYNQPQHF
TRBV19	CASTPPGGPYGYTF
TRBV6-5	CASSYSTAGSYNEQFF
TRBV19	CASRGQENTEAFF
TRBV5-1	CASSRGGVGRSFGTEAFF
TRBV5-1	CASSIQQGGNTEAFF
TRBV28	CASTRTGGAGRVSYTF
TRBV13	CASSASDRGSSYEQYF
TRBV9	CASSATPGGRDEQYF
TRBV10-3	CATSGGLTENTEAFF
TRBV21-1	CASSKVLDRGHSNQPQHF
TRBV6-1	CASSEFPAGGLGTDTQYF
TRBV29-1	CSATGLPTYEQYF
TRBV6-4	CASSVGGETDTQYF
TRBV18	CASSKDDRAYEQYF
TRBV21-1	CASSKSGGNLAKNIQYF
TRBV5-4	CASSLYGTSDTQYF
TRBV5-1	CASSLGGGRANVLTF
TRBV30	CAWSVLTSGINEQFF
TRBV5-6	CASSLAQGNSPLHF
TRBV7-9	CASSPSRGGETQYF
TRBV7-9	CASSPPTGTLSYEQYF
TRBV4-1	CASSPGQAFNYGYTF
TRBV30	CAWSVDGSYEQYF
TRBV7-2	CASSLNLDRVAAYGYTF
TRBV9	CASSVDPKQSYEQYF
TRBV5-6	CASSFLWGLAGGDQETQYF
TRBV6-6	CASSYFQVNSNQPQHF